Listed below are T cell receptor beta chains from one sample, sequenced in a study of blood T cells in healthy people across ages. MiXCR, applied by TCRdb to the 5' RACE reads, yields one record per CDR3 protein. The sample contains about 650,000 distinct CDR3 sequences, about 30% of which appear only once. The sample comprised blood. These receptors all stem from an elderly woman in good health. The conserved cysteine and the conserved F or W are not part of the CDR3 here. Each record gives: J gene, V gene, CDR3 protein.

TRBJ1-5 TRBV6-2/TRBV6-3 ASTGLVSNQPQH
TRBJ2-3 TRBV18 AGSPRSGGSDTQY
TRBJ2-7 TRBV7-8 ASSLVRDRGSNEQY
TRBJ1-1 TRBV27 ASRSGGRITEAF
TRBJ2-7 TRBV5-1 ASSRLTGDYEQY
TRBJ2-6 TRBV20-1 SARDWDRGTGANVLT
TRBJ2-3 TRBV4-3 ASSLGEGAGGADTQY
TRBJ1-1 TRBV7-8 ASSLRAGADPEAF
TRBJ2-7 TRBV24-1 ATSDPISGAYEQY
TRBJ1-2 TRBV29-1 SVGGRYYYGYT
TRBJ1-2 TRBV14 ASSQDPVANYGYT
TRBJ1-4 TRBV12-3/TRBV12-4 ASSFVAANNEKLF
TRBJ2-7 TRBV6-5 AAVILSCSYEQY
TRBJ2-1 TRBV10-3 AISGGSEQF
TRBJ2-7 TRBV7-9 AVHPVPDSSYEQY
TRBJ2-6 TRBV4-2 ASSHGLASGTEGANVLT
TRBJ1-2 TRBV12-3/TRBV12-4 ANSLGQGASGYT
TRBJ2-1 TRBV7-6 ASSLTGGTEQF
TRBJ2-3 TRBV7-2 ASSLVGTHTDTQY
TRBJ1-1 TRBV4-3 ASSQRGGGMNTEAF
TRBJ2-3 TRBV7-3 ASSNDGGVTDTQY
TRBJ1-3 TRBV3-1 ASSQTAGVSGNTIY
TRBJ2-7 TRBV9 ASSVGNIHNEQY
TRBJ2-1 TRBV6-5 ASSPRRTNEQF
TRBJ2-3 TRBV14 ASSQEGGFTDTQY
TRBJ2-1 TRBV2 ASSELAAYNEQF
TRBJ2-3 TRBV5-1 ASSARQGPRTDTQY
TRBJ2-1 TRBV25-1 ASSAFSPSSYNEQF
TRBJ2-1 TRBV13 ASSPSGGASREQF
TRBJ2-7 TRBV6-5 ASGSGGRGNEQY
TRBJ2-3 TRBV30 AWEVGGDTQY